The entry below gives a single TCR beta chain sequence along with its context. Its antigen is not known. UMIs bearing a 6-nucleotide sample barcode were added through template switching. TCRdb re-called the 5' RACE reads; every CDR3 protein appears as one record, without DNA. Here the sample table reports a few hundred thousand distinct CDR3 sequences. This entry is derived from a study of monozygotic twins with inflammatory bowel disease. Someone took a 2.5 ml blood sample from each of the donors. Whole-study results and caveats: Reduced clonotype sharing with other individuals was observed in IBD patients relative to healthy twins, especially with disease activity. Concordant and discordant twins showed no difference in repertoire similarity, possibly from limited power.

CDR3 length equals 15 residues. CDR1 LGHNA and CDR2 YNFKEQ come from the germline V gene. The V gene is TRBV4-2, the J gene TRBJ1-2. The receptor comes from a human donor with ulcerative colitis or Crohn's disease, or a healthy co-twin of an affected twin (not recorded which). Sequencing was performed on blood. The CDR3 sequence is CASSQEVTSNYGYTF.